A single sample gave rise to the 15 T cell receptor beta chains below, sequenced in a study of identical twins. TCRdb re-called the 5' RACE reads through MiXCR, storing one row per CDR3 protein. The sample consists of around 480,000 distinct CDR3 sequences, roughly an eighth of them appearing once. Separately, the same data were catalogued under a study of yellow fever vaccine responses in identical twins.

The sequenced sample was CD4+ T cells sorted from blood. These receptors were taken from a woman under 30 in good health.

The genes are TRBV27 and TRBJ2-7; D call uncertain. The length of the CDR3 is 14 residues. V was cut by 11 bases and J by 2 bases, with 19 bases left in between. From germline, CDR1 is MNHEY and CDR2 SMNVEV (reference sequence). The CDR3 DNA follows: TGTGCCGCACCCGTCTTATCAGAAACCTACGAGCAGTACTTC. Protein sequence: CAAPVLSETYEQYF.

CDR3 region: CASSPGGLFAAFF. The CDR3 region has the DNA TGTGCCAGCAGCCCTGGAGGACTCTTTGCAGCTTTCTTT. The rearrangement uses TRBV7-8 and TRBJ1-1, with no clear D. V was clipped by 5 bases and J by 10 bases, with 17 bases between them. Germline lookup yields CDR1 SGHVS and CDR2 FQNEAQ. The CDR3 runs to 13 residues. Full variable domain (outside the CDR3, taken from reference TRBV7-8 and TRBJ1-1): GAGVSQSPRYKVAKRGQDVALRCDPISGHVSLFWYQQALGQGPEFLTYFQNEAQLDKSGLPSDRFFAERPEGSVSTLKIQRTQQEDSAVYLCASSPGGLFAAFFGQGTRLTVV.

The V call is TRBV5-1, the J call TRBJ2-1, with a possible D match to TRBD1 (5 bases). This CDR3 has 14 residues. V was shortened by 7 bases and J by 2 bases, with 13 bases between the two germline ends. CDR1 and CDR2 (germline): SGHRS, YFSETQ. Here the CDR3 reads CASGAAQPYNEQFF. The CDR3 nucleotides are TGCGCCAGCGGGGCTGCACAGCCCTACAATGAGCAGTTCTTC.

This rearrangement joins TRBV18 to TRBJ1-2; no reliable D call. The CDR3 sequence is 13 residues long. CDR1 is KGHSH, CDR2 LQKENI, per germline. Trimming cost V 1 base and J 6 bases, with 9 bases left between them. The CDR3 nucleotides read TGTGCCAGCTCACCACGCCGGCCTGATGGCTACACCTTC. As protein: CASSPRRPDGYTF.

The chain's CDR3 is CASSLAGGGRETQYF. CDR3 sequence (DNA): TGCGCCAGCAGCTTGGCGGGCGGCGGGAGAGAGACCCAGTACTTC. The gene calls are TRBV5-1 and TRBJ2-5, with 7 bases that match TRBD2. CDR3 length: 15 amino acids. Per the germline V gene, CDR1 is SGHRS and CDR2 is YFSETQ. With 0 bases clipped from V and 4 bases from J, the junction kept 6 bases outside the gene matches.

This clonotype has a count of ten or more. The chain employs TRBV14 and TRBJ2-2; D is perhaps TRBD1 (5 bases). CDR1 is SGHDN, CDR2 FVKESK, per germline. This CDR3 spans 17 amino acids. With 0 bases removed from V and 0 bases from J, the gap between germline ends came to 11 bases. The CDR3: CASSQDPGHPNTGELFF. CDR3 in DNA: TGTGCCAGCAGCCAAGATCCCGGACATCCGAACACCGGGGAGCTGTTTTTT.

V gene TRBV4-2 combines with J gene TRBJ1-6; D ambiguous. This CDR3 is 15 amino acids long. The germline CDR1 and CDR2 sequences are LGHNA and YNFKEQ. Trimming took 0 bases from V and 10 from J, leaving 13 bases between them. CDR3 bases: TGTGCCAGCAGCCAAGATGCCGAGGTATCCTCACCCCTCCACTTT. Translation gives CASSQDAEVSSPLHF.

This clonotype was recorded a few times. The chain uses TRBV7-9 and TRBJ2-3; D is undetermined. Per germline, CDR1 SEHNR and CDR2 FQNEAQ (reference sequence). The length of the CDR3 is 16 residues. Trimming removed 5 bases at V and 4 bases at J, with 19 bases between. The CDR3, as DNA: TGTGCCAGCAGCCCCGCTCCCCCTCAATCCGCAGATACGCAGTATTTT. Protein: CASSPAPPQSADTQYF. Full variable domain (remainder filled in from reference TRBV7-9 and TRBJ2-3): DTGVSQNPRHKITKRGQNVTFRCDPISEHNRLYWYRQTLGQGPEFLTYFQNEAQLEKSRLLSDRFSAERPKGSFSTLEIQRTEQGDSAMYLCASSPAPPQSADTQYFGPGTRLTVL.

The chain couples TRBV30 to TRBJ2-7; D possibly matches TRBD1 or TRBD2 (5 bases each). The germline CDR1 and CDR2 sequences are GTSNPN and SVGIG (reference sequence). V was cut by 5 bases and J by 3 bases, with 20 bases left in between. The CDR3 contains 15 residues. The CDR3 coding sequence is TGTGCCTGGCGCCGATTCCGGGACGGACACTACGAGCAGTACTTC. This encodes CAWRRFRDGHYEQYF.

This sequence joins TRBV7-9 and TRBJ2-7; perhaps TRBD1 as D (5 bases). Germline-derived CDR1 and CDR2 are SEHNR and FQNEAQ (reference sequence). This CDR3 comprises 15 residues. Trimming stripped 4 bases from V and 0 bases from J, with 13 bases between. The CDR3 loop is CASSSLQGFSYEQYF. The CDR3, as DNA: TGTGCCAGCAGCTCATTGCAGGGTTTCTCCTACGAGCAGTACTTC.

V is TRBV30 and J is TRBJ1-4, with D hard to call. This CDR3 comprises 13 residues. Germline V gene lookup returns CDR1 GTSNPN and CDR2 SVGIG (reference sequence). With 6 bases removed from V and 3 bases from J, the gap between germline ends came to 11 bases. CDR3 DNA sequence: TGTGCCTGTAGTTCCGGGGCTAATGAAAAACTGTTTTTT. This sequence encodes CACSSGANEKLFF.

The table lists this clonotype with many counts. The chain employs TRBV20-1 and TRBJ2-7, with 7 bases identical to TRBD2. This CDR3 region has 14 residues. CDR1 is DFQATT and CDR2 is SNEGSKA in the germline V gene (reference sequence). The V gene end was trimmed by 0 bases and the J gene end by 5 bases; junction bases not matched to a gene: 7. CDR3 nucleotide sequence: TGCAGTGCTAGAGATGGGAGGGGAATCAACGAGCAGTACTTC. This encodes CSARDGRGINEQYF.

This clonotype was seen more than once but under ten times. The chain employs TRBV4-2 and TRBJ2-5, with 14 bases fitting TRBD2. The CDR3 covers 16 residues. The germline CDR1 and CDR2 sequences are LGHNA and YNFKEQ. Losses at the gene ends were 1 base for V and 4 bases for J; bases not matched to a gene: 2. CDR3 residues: CASSQGLAGGPETQYF. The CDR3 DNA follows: TGTGCCAGCAGCCAAGGACTAGCGGGGGGGCCAGAGACCCAGTACTTC.

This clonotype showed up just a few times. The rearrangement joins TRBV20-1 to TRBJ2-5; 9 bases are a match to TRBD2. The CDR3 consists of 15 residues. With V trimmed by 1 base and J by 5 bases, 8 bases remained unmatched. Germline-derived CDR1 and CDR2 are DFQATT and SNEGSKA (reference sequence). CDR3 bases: TGCAGTGCTAGAGGATTAGCGGGAGTATTGGAGACCCAGTACTTC. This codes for CSARGLAGVLETQYF.

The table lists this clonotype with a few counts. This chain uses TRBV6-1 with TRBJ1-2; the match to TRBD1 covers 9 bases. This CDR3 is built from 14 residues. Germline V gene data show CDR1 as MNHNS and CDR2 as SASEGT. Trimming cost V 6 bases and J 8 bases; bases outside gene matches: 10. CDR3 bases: TGTGCCAGCAGGCTACAGGGGGCCAAAGGAGGCTACACCTTC. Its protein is CASRLQGAKGGYTF.